The present entry profiles one T cell receptor (beta chain) with its context. Its cognate antigen is unknown. V lost 6 bases, J lost 0 bases, and 12 bases lay in between. This CDR3 has 15 amino acids. CDR1 is MRHNA and CDR2 is SNTAGT in the germline V gene. Healthy bone marrow donors supplied every sample. This sample was included in a study of cytomegalovirus exposure and HLA in healthy donors. Study-level results: Analysis was carried out at a later point, and it linked a missense DCLRE1C variant to TCR beta V- and J-gene trimming. Researchers catalogued 150 or so TCR beta chains as cytomegalovirus-associated.

The PCR used 60 Vbeta and 13 Jbeta primers. Source study methods: A follow-up analysis tallied about 80 million unique TCR beta chains, roughly 9.9 million shared. Using immunoSEQ multiplex PCR, the repertoire was profiled, and TCRdb retains in-frame clones only, with some absent. Clone size and V and J calls were adopted from that table, with D and trimming inferred from the DNA. Among 140,000 to 150,000 clones listed, around 70% were seen once. The chain uses TRBV6-4 and TRBJ2-1, with D perhaps matching TRBD2 (6 bases). The clonotype comes from a woman in her fifties or sixties in good health and CMV-seropositive. What was sequenced was PBMCs. CDR3 nucleotides: TGTGCCAGCAGCCGGGACTCTAGCTCCTACAATGAGCAGTTCTTC. Translation: CASSRDSSSYNEQFF.